Below are 29 T cell receptor beta chains sequenced from a single sample in a study of control samples from healthy donors and cancer patients. Sequencing used immunoSEQ multiplex PCR; TCRdb keeps in-frame clones, though not all of them. The table shows about 140,000 clones, with less than 90% occurring only once. What was sequenced was blood. These receptors all stem from a woman aged 30 to 39 in good health.

V and J are TRBV6-1 and TRBJ2-5; D is unresolved. This CDR3 spans 12 amino acids. The V gene's germline CDR1 is MNHNS and CDR2 SASEGT. V lost 2 bases and J 5 bases, leaving 6 bases between the germline ends. CDR3 amino acids: CASSEFLETQYF. CDR3 DNA sequence: TGTGCCAGCAGTGAATTTTTGGAGACCCAGTACTTC.

The chain couples TRBV15 to TRBJ1-1; unclear D gene. CDR1 and CDR2 (germline): LNHNV, YYDKDF (reference sequence). Trimming removed 7 bases at V and 0 bases at J, with 15 bases between. The CDR3 length is 15 residues. The DNA of the CDR3 is TGTGCCACCACCAAGGGTGAGTCGGTGAACACTGAAGCTTTCTTT. Its protein is CATTKGESVNTEAFF.

The chain carries TRBV10-3 and TRBJ1-2; 10 positions match TRBD1. V lost 0 bases to trimming and J lost 4 bases; unmatched junction nucleotides: 8. The CDR3 spans 17 residues. CDR1 is ENHRY, CDR2 SYGVKD, per germline. CDR3: CAISESLGQGLGYGYTF. The CDR3 bases are TGTGCCATCAGTGAGTCATTGGGACAGGGGTTAGGCTATGGCTACACCTTC.

The chain is built from TRBV28 and TRBJ1-2; maybe TRBD1 (6 bases). Trimming pared 6 bases from V and 4 bases from J, leaving 21 bases between. The CDR3 runs 16 residues. Germline assignment: CDR1 MDHEN and CDR2 SYDVKM. CDR3 protein: CASSRKKGGSFYGYTF. CDR3 DNA sequence: TGTGCCAGCAGCCGAAAGAAGGGGGGCTCTTTCTATGGCTACACCTTC.

The CDR3: CASSRREMNTEAFF. DNA of the CDR3: TGTGCCAGCAGTCGGAGGGAGATGAACACTGAAGCTTTCTTT. The chain couples TRBV3-1 (or the pseudogene TRBV3-2) to TRBJ1-1; D is uncertain. The germline CDR1 and CDR2 sequences are LGHDT and YNNKEL (reference sequence). The CDR3 is made up of 14 amino acids. The V end was cut by 6 bases, the J end by 0 bases, with 11 bases between.

V gene TRBV11-1 combines with J gene TRBJ2-1; D unclear. Germline V lookup: CDR1 SGHAT, CDR2 FQDESV (reference sequence). The length of the CDR3 is 16 residues. With 3 bases removed from V and 4 bases from J, the gap between germline ends came to 16 bases. CDR3 nucleotides: TGTGCCAGCAGCTTTGGTAGTCCGATAGTATACAATGAGCAGTTCTTC. Translation: CASSFGSPIVYNEQFF.

The rearrangement links TRBV18 to TRBJ2-1; 12 bases map to TRBD2. V shed 1 base, J shed 7 bases, and the junction held 5 bases outside the gene matches. The germline gives CDR1 KGHSH, CDR2 LQKENI. The CDR3 totals 16 residues. For the CDR3, the DNA is TGTGCCAGCTCACCACTCGGACTAGCGGGATTTAATGAGCAGTTCTTC. This codes for CASSPLGLAGFNEQFF.

The rearrangement uses TRBV18 and TRBJ1-1, with D maybe TRBD1 (6 bases). The CDR3 totals 17 residues. Trimming removed 2 bases from V and 0 bases from J, with 16 bases in between. Germline assignment: CDR1 KGHSH and CDR2 LQKENI. The CDR3 spells CASSPEIVGGLNTEAFF. The DNA of the CDR3 is TGTGCCAGCTCACCAGAGATAGTGGGGGGGCTGAACACTGAAGCTTTCTTT.

The genes are TRBV28 and TRBJ2-1, with D possibly TRBD2 on 6 matching bases. V was trimmed by 6 bases and J by 6 bases, leaving 15 bases between them. Germline V gives CDR1 MDHEN, CDR2 SYDVKM. The CDR3 totals 14 residues. The CDR3 protein is CASRDSGVRNEQFF. The CDR3 nucleotides are TGTGCCAGCAGGGACTCGGGAGTCCGCAATGAGCAGTTCTTC.

The chain couples TRBV27 to TRBJ1-4; D may be TRBD1 (6 bases). Germline-derived CDR1 and CDR2 are MNHEY and SMNVEV (reference sequence). Trimming cost V 8 bases and J 3 bases, with 13 bases left between them. CDR3 length equals 14 residues. The CDR3 reads CASREGGANEKLFF. CDR3 sequence (DNA): TGTGCCAGCCGGGAAGGGGGTGCTAATGAAAAACTGTTTTTT. The entire variable domain, with the rest obtained from reference TRBV27 and TRBJ1-4, is as follows: EAQVTQNPRYLITVTGKKLTVTCSQNMNHEYMSWYRQDPGLGLRQIYYSMNVEVTDKGDVPEGYKVSRKEKRNFPLILESPSPNQTSLYFCASREGGANEKLFFGSGTQLSVL.

There are a few counts of this clone. The rearrangement joins TRBV15 to TRBJ1-2, with a weak D call TRBD1 (6 bases). Germline CDR1 reads LNHNV; CDR2 reads YYDKDF (reference sequence). Between the trimmed V and J ends, which lost 0 bases and 2 bases, there was a span of 19 bases. The CDR3 sequence is 18 residues long. CDR3 in DNA: TGTGCCACCAGCAGAGATCATCGGGTCAGGGGAGGGAACTATGGCTACACCTTC. Residues: CATSRDHRVRGGNYGYTF.

This rearrangement joins TRBV2 to TRBJ2-7; 10 bases fit TRBD2. V lost 4 bases to trimming and J lost 5 bases; unmatched junction nucleotides: 5. Germline-derived CDR1 and CDR2 are SNHLY and FYNNEI. The CDR3 has 14 residues. CDR3 sequence: CASSGWLAGDEQYF. In DNA form, the CDR3 reads TGTGCCAGCAGTGGATGGCTAGCGGGAGACGAGCAGTACTTC.

The J gene is TRBJ1-6, the V gene TRBV27; no clear D gene. V shed 2 bases and J shed 8 bases, with 7 bases lying between them. This CDR3 has 13 residues. Germline V gene lookup returns CDR1 MNHEY and CDR2 SMNVEV (reference sequence). The CDR3 coding sequence is TGTGCCAGCAGTTTAGGTCTGCATTCACCCCTCCACTTT. Translating gives CASSLGLHSPLHF.

The chain carries TRBV7-8 and TRBJ2-7; D ambiguous. V lost 4 bases, J lost 0 bases, and 10 bases lay in between. CDR1 is SGHVS and CDR2 is FQNEAQ in the germline V gene. This CDR3 comprises 14 residues. The CDR3 is CASSSSRSSYEQYF. The CDR3 DNA reads TGTGCCAGCAGCTCCTCGCGGAGCTCCTACGAGCAGTACTTC. The full variable domain, with the rest looked up from reference TRBV7-8 and TRBJ2-7, is GAGVSQSPRYKVAKRGQDVALRCDPISGHVSLFWYQQALGQGPEFLTYFQNEAQLDKSGLPSDRFFAERPEGSVSTLKIQRTQQEDSAVYLCASSSSRSSYEQYFGPGTRLTVT.

The gene calls are TRBV4-1 and TRBJ2-3, with 9 bases that match TRBD2. The CDR3 runs to 16 residues. Per germline, CDR1 MGHRA and CDR2 YSYEKL. The junction had 8 bases not matched to a gene; V was cut back by 2 bases and J by 5 bases. CDR3 sequence: CASSQLAGLTRDTQYF. The CDR3 DNA sequence: TGCGCCAGCAGCCAACTAGCGGGACTAACCCGAGATACGCAGTATTTT.

CDR3 amino acids: CASKPPGQGDVEPQHF. CDR3 in DNA: TGTGCCAGTAAACCACCCGGGCAGGGTGATGTTGAGCCCCAGCATTTT. The J gene is TRBJ1-5, the V gene TRBV19; TRBD1 is a possible D gene (5 bases). Trimming left V 7 bases short and J 8 bases short, with 24 bases between. Germline CDR1 and CDR2: LNHDA and SQIVND (reference sequence). The CDR3 sequence is 16 residues long.

The V and J genes are TRBV6-6 and TRBJ2-1, with D possibly TRBD1 on 5 matching bases. Germline CDR1 MNHNY, CDR2 SVGAGI (reference sequence). There are 13 residues in the CDR3. Trimming removed 10 bases at V and 3 bases at J, with 13 bases between. CDR3 region: CATRQGLYNEQFF. For the CDR3, the DNA is TGTGCCACCCGCCAGGGCCTCTACAATGAGCAGTTCTTC.

The chain is built from TRBV3-1 (or the pseudogene TRBV3-2) and TRBJ1-3, with D maybe TRBD1 (6 bases). V lost 1 base to trimming and J lost 4 bases, with 17 bases between them. The CDR3 consists of 17 residues. CDR1 and CDR2 from the germline V gene are LGHDT and YNNKEL (reference sequence). The CDR3 is CASSQGGPFKRGNTIYF. For the CDR3, the DNA is TGTGCCAGCAGCCAAGGGGGGCCGTTCAAGCGGGGAAACACCATATATTTT.

This clone has just one count. The V call is TRBV1, the J call TRBJ2-1; the table's D call of TRBD2 was not tested on the DNA. TRBV1 is marked as a pseudogene. CDR3 length: 16 amino acids. Here the CDR3 DNA reads TGCACCAGCAGCCAAGGGACTAGCGTTCCTACTAATGAGCAGTTCTTC. Amino acid sequence: CTSSQGTSVPTNEQFF.

This chain links TRBV5-1 with TRBJ1-2; TRBD1 aligns across 7 bases. This CDR3 contains 16 residues. V dropped 0 bases and J dropped 8; count of bases not matched to a gene: 13. The V gene's germline CDR1 is SGHRS and CDR2 YFSETQ. The chain's CDR3 is CASSLEARTGRTGYTF. DNA of the CDR3: TGCGCCAGCAGCTTGGAGGCCCGGACAGGAAGAACGGGCTACACCTTC. The complete variable domain, with remaining parts taken from reference TRBV5-1 and TRBJ1-2, reads KAGVTQTPRYLIKTRGQQVTLSCSPISGHRSVSWYQQTPGQGLQFLFEYFSETQRNKGNFPGRFSGRQFSNSRSEMNVSTLELGDSALYLCASSLEARTGRTGYTFGSGTRLTVV.

This clone was picked up a small number of times. The V call is TRBV5-8, the J call TRBJ1-5; D call uncertain. The CDR3 is 13 residues long. The V and J ends lost 6 bases and 0 bases respectively, with 7 bases between them. Germline assignment: CDR1 SGHTS and CDR2 YDEGEE. CDR3 in amino acids: CASTSGSNQPQHF. CDR3 sequence (DNA): TGTGCCAGCACCTCGGGTAGCAATCAGCCCCAGCATTTT.

The chain links TRBV4-2 to TRBJ2-1; D is undetermined. Between the trimmed V and J ends, which lost 0 bases and 0 bases, there was a span of 9 bases. The germline CDR1 and CDR2 sequences are LGHNA and YNFKEQ. CDR3 length: 16 residues. CDR3 in amino acids: CASSQDPLSSYNEQFF. DNA of the CDR3: TGTGCCAGCAGCCAAGACCCCCTGAGCTCCTACAATGAGCAGTTCTTC.

This sequence joins TRBV18 and TRBJ2-1; TRBD2 matches at 15 bases. The CDR3 runs to 18 residues. The V segment lost 0 bases and the J segment 9 bases; nucleotides outside the gene matches: 9. The germline V gene has CDR1 KGHSH and CDR2 LQKENI. The CDR3 DNA sequence: TGTGCCAGCTCACCACCTGGACTAGCGGGAGGGGCATACGGTGAGCAGTTCTTC. It yields the protein CASSPPGLAGGAYGEQFF.

This chain uses TRBV30 with TRBJ2-6; no reliable D call. The CDR3 extends over 17 amino acids. The germline V and J ends were trimmed by 4 bases and 0 bases, with 16 bases remaining between them. In germline, CDR1 is GTSNPN, CDR2 SVGIG (reference sequence). As DNA, the CDR3 is TGTGCCTGGAATAAGCGTCAGTTGATCTCTGGGGCCAACGTCCTGACTTTC. This encodes CAWNKRQLISGANVLTF.

Worth noting for this clone: Mismatch with germline at one junction end may stem from a read error. The chain joins TRBV19 to TRBJ1-1, with D uncertain. The germline CDR1 and CDR2 sequences are LNHDA and SQIVND (reference sequence). The CDR3 spans 15 residues. DNA of the CDR3: TGTGCCAGTACTATAGCGGGGTCAGGCATCACTGAAGCTTTCTTT. Amino acids: CASTIAGSGITEAFF. Full variable domain (missing parts from reference TRBV19 and TRBJ1-1): DGGITQSPKYLFRKEGQNVTLSCEQNLNHDAMYWYRQDPGQGLRLIYYSQIVNDFQKGDIAEGYSVSREKKESFPLTVTSAQKNPTAFYLCASTIAGSGITEAFFGQGTRLTVV.

A single count supports this clone. Here the CDR3 reads CASSPGSLTETGELFF. The CDR3 DNA sequence: TGTGCCAGCAGCCCGGGGTCCTTGACGGAGACCGGGGAGCTGTTTTTT. The J gene is TRBJ2-2, the V gene TRBV5-6; D is possibly TRBD2 (5 bases). The CDR3 covers 16 residues. The germline V gene encodes CDR1 SGHDT and CDR2 YYEEEE. Deletions cut 4 bases from V and 5 bases from J, with 18 bases between.

The rearrangement uses TRBV3-1 (or the pseudogene TRBV3-2) and TRBJ1-2, with D possibly matching TRBD1 (6 bases). This CDR3 is 14 amino acids long. Germline assignment: CDR1 LGHDT and CDR2 YNNKEL (reference sequence). V lost 4 bases, J lost 5 bases, and 14 bases lay in between. Written as DNA, the CDR3 is TGTGCCAGCAGCCCCGGAACAGGGTTATATGGCTACACCTTC. Amino acids: CASSPGTGLYGYTF.

V usage is TRBV2 and J usage is TRBJ1-6, with 7 bases aligning to TRBD1. The CDR3 sequence is 14 residues long. The germline V gene encodes CDR1 SNHLY and CDR2 FYNNEI. The trim removed 6 bases at V and 10 bases at J, leaving 9 bases unmatched. As DNA, the CDR3 is TGTGCCAGCAGCCCCGACAGGGTTGGATCACCCCTCCACTTT. It translates to CASSPDRVGSPLHF.

This clone was observed once. The rearrangement links TRBV7-9 to TRBJ2-1; D gene uncertain. Between the trimmed V and J ends, which lost 0 bases and 7 bases, there was a span of 4 bases. CDR3 length equals 12 residues. Germline lookup yields CDR1 SEHNR and CDR2 FQNEAQ (reference sequence). The CDR3 sequence is CASSLARNEQFF. CDR3 coding DNA: TGTGCCAGCAGCTTAGCACGGAATGAGCAGTTCTTC.